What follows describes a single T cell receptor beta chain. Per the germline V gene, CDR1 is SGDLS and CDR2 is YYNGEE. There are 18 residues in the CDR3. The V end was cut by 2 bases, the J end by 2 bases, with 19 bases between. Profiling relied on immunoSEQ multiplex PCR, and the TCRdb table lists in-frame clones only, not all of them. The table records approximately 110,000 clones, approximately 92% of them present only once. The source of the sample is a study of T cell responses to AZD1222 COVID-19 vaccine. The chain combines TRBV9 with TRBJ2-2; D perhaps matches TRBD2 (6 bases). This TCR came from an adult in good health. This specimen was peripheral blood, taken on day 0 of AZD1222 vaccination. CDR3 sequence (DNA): TGTGCCAGCAGCGTGGCAGGAGCGGGTTTCGGTAACACCGGGGAGCTGTTTTTT. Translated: CASSVAGAGFGNTGELFF.